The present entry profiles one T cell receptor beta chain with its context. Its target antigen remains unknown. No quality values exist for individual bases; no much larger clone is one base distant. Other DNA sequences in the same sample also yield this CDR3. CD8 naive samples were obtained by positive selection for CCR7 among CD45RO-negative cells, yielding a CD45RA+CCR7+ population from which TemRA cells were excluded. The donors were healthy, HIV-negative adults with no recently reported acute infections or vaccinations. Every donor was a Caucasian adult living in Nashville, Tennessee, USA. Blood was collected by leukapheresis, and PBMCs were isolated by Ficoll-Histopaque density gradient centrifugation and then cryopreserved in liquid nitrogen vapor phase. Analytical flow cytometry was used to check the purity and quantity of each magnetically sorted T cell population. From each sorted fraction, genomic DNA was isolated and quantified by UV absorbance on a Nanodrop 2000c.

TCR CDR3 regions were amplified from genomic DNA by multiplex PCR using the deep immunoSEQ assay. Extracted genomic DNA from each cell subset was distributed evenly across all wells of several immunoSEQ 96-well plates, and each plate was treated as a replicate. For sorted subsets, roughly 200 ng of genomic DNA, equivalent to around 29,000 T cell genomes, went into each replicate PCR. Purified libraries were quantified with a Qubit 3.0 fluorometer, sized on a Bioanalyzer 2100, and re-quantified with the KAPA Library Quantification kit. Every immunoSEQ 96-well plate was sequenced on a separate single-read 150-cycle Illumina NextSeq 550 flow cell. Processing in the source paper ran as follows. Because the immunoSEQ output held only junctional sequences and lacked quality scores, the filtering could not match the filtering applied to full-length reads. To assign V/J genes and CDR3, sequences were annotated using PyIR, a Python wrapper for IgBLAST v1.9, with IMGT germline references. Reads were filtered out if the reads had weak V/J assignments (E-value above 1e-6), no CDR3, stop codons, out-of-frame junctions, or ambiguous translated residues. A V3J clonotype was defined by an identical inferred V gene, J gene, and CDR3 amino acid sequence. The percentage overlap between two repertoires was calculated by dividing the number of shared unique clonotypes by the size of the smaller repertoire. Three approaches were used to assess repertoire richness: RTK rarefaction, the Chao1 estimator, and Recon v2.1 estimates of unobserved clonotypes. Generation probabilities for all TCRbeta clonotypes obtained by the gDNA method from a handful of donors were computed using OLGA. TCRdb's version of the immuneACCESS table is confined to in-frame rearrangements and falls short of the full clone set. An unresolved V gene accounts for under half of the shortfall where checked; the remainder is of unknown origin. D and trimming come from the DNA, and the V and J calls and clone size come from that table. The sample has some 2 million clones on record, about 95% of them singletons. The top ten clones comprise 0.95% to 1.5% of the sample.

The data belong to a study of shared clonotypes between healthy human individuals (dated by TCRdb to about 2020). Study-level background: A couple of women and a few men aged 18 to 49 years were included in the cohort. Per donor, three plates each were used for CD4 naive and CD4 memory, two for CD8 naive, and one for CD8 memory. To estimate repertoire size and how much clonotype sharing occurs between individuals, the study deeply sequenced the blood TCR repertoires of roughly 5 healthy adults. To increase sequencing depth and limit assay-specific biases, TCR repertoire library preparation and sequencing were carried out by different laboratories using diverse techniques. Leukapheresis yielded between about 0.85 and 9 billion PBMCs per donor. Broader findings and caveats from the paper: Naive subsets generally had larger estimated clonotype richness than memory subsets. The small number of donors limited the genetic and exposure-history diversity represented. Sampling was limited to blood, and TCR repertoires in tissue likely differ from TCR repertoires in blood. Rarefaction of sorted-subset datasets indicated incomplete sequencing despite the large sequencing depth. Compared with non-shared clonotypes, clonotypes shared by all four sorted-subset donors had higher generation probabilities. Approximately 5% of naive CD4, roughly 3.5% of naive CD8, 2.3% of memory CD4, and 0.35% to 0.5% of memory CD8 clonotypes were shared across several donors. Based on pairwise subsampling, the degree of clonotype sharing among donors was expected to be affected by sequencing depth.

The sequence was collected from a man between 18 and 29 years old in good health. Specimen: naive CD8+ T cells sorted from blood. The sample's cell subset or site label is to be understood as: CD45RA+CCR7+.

This receptor carries the CDR3 CASSLEGGSTDTQYF. The DNA sequence reads TGCGCCAGCAGCTTGGAGGGAGGGAGCACAGATACGCAGTATTTT. The rearrangement joined TRBV5-1 to TRBJ2-3; 7 central nucleotides agree with TRBD2. The germline V gene sets CDR1 to SGHRS and CDR2 to YFSETQ. The CDR3 numbers 15 residues from cysteine through phenylalanine. Only the CDR3 DNA is retained, 45 bases long and in frame from the first base. From V the trimming removes 0 bases and from J it removes 0 bases, while the gene matches leave 1 base of the junction unaccounted for. The entire variable domain, with the stretches around the CDR3 drawn from the reference TRBV5-1 and TRBJ2-3 proteins, is KAGVTQTPRYLIKTRGQQVTLSCSPISGHRSVSWYQQTPGQGLQFLFEYFSETQRNKGNFPGRFSGRQFSNSRSEMNVSTLELGDSALYLCASSLEGGSTDTQYFGPGTRLTVL.